This TCR beta chain comes out of a study of cytomegalovirus exposure and HLA in healthy donors. Study background: The 90 to 150 validation repertoires used the same platform as the approximately 700 first-cohort repertoires (as reported by a later analysis).

Repertoires were generated with immunoSEQ multiplex PCR, while TCRdb's copy carries only in-frame clones and drops some. Of some 260,000 clones detected, roughly 84% appear once; the ten largest clones hold around 11%. This clone was observed a single time. The antigen remains unidentified. The donors belonged to the roughly 110-subject validation cohort, separate from the approximately 670-subject first cohort. CDR3 length: 16 amino acids. The germline V gene encodes CDR1 SGHRS and CDR2 YFSETQ. Trimming at V came to 2 bases and at J to 3 bases, leaving 8 bases not matched to a gene. Regarding the study as a whole: It was found in a later analysis that first-cohort TCR clusters tended to co-occur in the 130 or so validation repertoires. The study flagged about 150 TCR beta chains as cytomegalovirus-associated.

The sequence derives from a man between 18 and 29 years old in good health and CMV-seropositive. This chain links TRBV5-1 with TRBJ2-7, with 10 bases matching TRBD1. The sequencing input was PBMCs. CDR3 in amino acids: CASSFLGQGVRYEQYF. CDR3 DNA sequence: TGCGCCAGCAGCTTCCTTGGACAGGGGGTACGCTACGAGCAGTACTTC.